Each of the 30 T cell receptor beta chains below was sequenced from the same sample in a study of shared clonotypes between healthy human individuals. Measured with immunoSEQ multiplex PCR; TCRdb has only the in-frame clones, and not every one. The repertoire has some 2,100,000 clones, approximately 96% of them found once; the top ten carry less than 0.15%. Material for sequencing was naive CD4+ T cells sorted from blood. Described subset: CD45RA+ positively selected. These receptor sequences come from a man between 18 and 29 years old in good health.

The rearrangement uses TRBV15 and TRBJ1-1, with 11 bases lining up with TRBD1. CDR1 and CDR2 from the germline V gene are LNHNV and YYDKDF (reference sequence). This CDR3 is built from 15 residues. Losses at the gene ends were 3 bases for V and 6 bases for J; bases not matched to a gene: 6. The CDR3 sequence is CATSSGQGAVAEAFF. The CDR3 nucleotides read TGTGCCACCAGCAGTGGACAGGGGGCGGTCGCTGAAGCTTTCTTT.

The chain uses TRBV30 and TRBJ2-7; the D gene is possibly TRBD2 (7 bases). The CDR3 covers 15 residues. The germline V and J ends were trimmed by 3 bases and 5 bases, with 20 bases remaining between them. Per the germline V gene, CDR1 is GTSNPN and CDR2 is SVGIG (reference sequence). The CDR3 sequence: CAWRGGQGPGHEQYF. For the CDR3, the DNA is TGTGCCTGGAGGGGGGGGCAGGGACCTGGGCACGAGCAGTACTTC.

The chain carries TRBV7-9 and TRBJ1-1; perhaps TRBD1 as D (5 bases). V lost 0 bases and J lost 5, with 19 bases in between. Germline V gives CDR1 SEHNR, CDR2 FQNEAQ (reference sequence). The CDR3 runs to 17 residues. This CDR3 is CASSLARIWTPGTEAFF. The CDR3 nucleotides are TGTGCCAGCAGCTTAGCCCGAATTTGGACACCCGGGACTGAAGCTTTCTTT.

The table lists this clone with a count of one. The chain joins TRBV5-1 to TRBJ2-5; either TRBD1 or TRBD2 may supply D (5 bases each). V lost 3 bases, J lost 5 bases, and 17 bases lay in between. Germline CDR1 is SGHRS and CDR2 is YFSETQ. This CDR3 region has 15 residues. CDR3 in amino acids: CASSSEGSSRETQYF. For the CDR3, the DNA is TGCGCCAGCAGCTCAGAGGGGAGTTCACGGGAGACCCAGTACTTC. Variable domain in full (rest from reference TRBV5-1 and TRBJ2-5): KAGVTQTPRYLIKTRGQQVTLSCSPISGHRSVSWYQQTPGQGLQFLFEYFSETQRNKGNFPGRFSGRQFSNSRSEMNVSTLELGDSALYLCASSSEGSSRETQYFGPGTRLLVL.

V and J are TRBV30 and TRBJ2-7, with D uncertain. This CDR3 contains 13 residues. Germline CDR1 and CDR2: GTSNPN and SVGIG (reference sequence). With 0 bases removed from V and 2 bases from J, the gap between germline ends came to 8 bases. CDR3 DNA: TGTGCCTGGAGTGTACTCTCCCCCTACGAGCAGTACTTC. Encoded protein: CAWSVLSPYEQYF. Full variable domain (outside the CDR3, taken from reference TRBV30 and TRBJ2-7): SQTIHQWPATLVQPVGSPLSLECTVEGTSNPNLYWYRQAAGRGLQLLFYSVGIGQISSEVPQNLSASRPQDRQFILSSKKLLLSDSGFYLCAWSVLSPYEQYFGPGTRLTVT.

The chain is built from TRBV6-5 and TRBJ1-1; TRBD1 aligns across 10 bases. With 5 bases clipped from V and 4 bases from J, the junction kept 4 bases outside the gene matches. CDR1 and CDR2 from the germline V gene are MNHEY and SVGAGI. The CDR3 spans 14 residues. CDR3: CASSKDRGPTEAFF. The CDR3 region has the DNA TGTGCCAGCAGTAAAGACAGGGGGCCCACTGAAGCTTTCTTT.

The V and J genes are TRBV9 and TRBJ2-2; 16 nucleotides match TRBD2. The V gene's germline CDR1 is SGDLS and CDR2 YYNGEE. Trimming at V came to 2 bases and at J to 5 bases, leaving 6 bases not matched to a gene. There are 18 residues in the CDR3. The CDR3 nucleotides read TGTGCCAGCAGCGTCGGGGGACTAGCGGGAGGGTTAACCGGGGAGCTGTTTTTT. Residues: CASSVGGLAGGLTGELFF.

The chain uses TRBV25-1 and TRBJ2-3; 7 bases align to TRBD2. The CDR3 is 13 residues long. V lost 1 base to trimming and J lost 8 bases; unmatched junction nucleotides: 3. Germline CDR1 is MGHDK and CDR2 is SYGVNS. The CDR3, as DNA: TGTGCCAGCAGTGAATTCGGCGGGAGTACGCAGTATTTT. Translated, it gives CASSEFGGSTQYF. Filled out from reference TRBV25-1 and TRBJ2-3, the complete variable domain reads EADIYQTPRYLVIGTGKKITLECSQTMGHDKMYWYQQDPGMELHLIHYSYGVNSTEKGDLSSESTVSRIRTEHFPLTLESARPSHTSQYLCASSEFGGSTQYFGPGTRLTVL.

V usage is TRBV4-3 and J usage is TRBJ2-3; 11 nucleotides line up with TRBD2. Trimming at V came to 1 base and at J to 2 bases, leaving 11 bases not matched to a gene. Germline CDR1 is LGHNA and CDR2 is YSLEER. CDR3 length: 19 amino acids. The CDR3 reads CASSQASTGTSGLTDTQYF. CDR3 DNA: TGCGCCAGCAGCCAAGCCTCGACCGGGACTAGCGGACTCACAGATACGCAGTATTTT.

V usage is TRBV2 and J usage is TRBJ2-1; 7 bases are a match to TRBD1. The CDR3 sequence is 13 residues long. The trim removed 2 bases at V and 13 bases at J, leaving 8 bases unmatched. The V gene's germline CDR1 is SNHLY and CDR2 FYNNEI. The CDR3 nucleotides are TGTGCCAGCAGTGAATCCCGACAGGGAAATCAGTTCTTC. Residues: CASSESRQGNQFF.

The J gene is TRBJ1-5, the V gene TRBV4-1, with 10 bases aligning to TRBD1. CDR1 is MGHRA, CDR2 YSYEKL, per germline. The CDR3 contains 17 residues. With V trimmed by 4 bases and J by 4 bases, 10 bases remained unmatched. CDR3 nucleotides: TGCGCCAGCAGCCCAGCCGAGACAGGGGGCTCTAATCAGCCCCAGCATTTT. It yields the protein CASSPAETGGSNQPQHF.

This clone was observed once. The chain has TRBV27 and TRBJ2-5, with 7 nucleotides matching TRBD2. There are 14 residues in the CDR3. V dropped 6 bases and J dropped 3; count of bases not matched to a gene: 7. Germline V gene data show CDR1 as MNHEY and CDR2 as SMNVEV (reference sequence). The CDR3: CASRPAGTKETQYF. CDR3 bases: TGTGCCAGCAGACCAGCGGGGACGAAAGAGACCCAGTACTTC.

V usage is TRBV5-1 and J usage is TRBJ1-6, with D possibly being TRBD1 (6 bases). This CDR3 is built from 16 residues. Germline V gene lookup returns CDR1 SGHRS and CDR2 YFSETQ. Trimming cost V 3 bases and J 4 bases, with 14 bases left between them. The CDR3 DNA follows: TGCGCCAGCAGCTCGGGAGGGGGGGAGTATAATTCACCCCTCCACTTT. Its protein product is CASSSGGGEYNSPLHF. The variable domain in full, completed from reference TRBV5-1 and TRBJ1-6, reads KAGVTQTPRYLIKTRGQQVTLSCSPISGHRSVSWYQQTPGQGLQFLFEYFSETQRNKGNFPGRFSGRQFSNSRSEMNVSTLELGDSALYLCASSSGGGEYNSPLHFGNGTRLTVT.

CDR3 sequence (DNA): TGTGCCAGCAGTCCCTACGGGGATAATTCACCCCTCCACTTT. This codes for CASSPYGDNSPLHF. The chain links TRBV27 to TRBJ1-6; D is ambiguous. V shed 5 bases and J shed 5 bases, with 10 bases lying between them. Germline CDR1 reads MNHEY; CDR2 reads SMNVEV (reference sequence). The CDR3 spans 14 residues.

This clone was seen a handful of times. The CDR3 DNA follows: TGTGCCAGTAGTACCCCGGACAGGGACGACGGGCACTTCTACGAGCAGTACTTC. It yields the protein CASSTPDRDDGHFYEQYF. The chain is built from TRBV19 and TRBJ2-7; 8 bases fit TRBD1. CDR3 length: 18 residues. Germline V CDR1 and CDR2: LNHDA, SQIVND (reference sequence). The V gene end was trimmed by 4 bases and the J gene end by 3 bases; junction bases not matched to a gene: 17.

The chain employs TRBV7-9 and TRBJ2-1, with 11 bases aligning to TRBD2. Germline V lookup: CDR1 SEHNR, CDR2 FQNEAQ (reference sequence). Germline trimming cut 4 bases from V and 8 bases from J; bases unmatched to any gene: 7. There are 15 residues in the CDR3. CDR3 sequence (DNA): TGTGCCAGCAGCTCCGGACTAGCGGGCAGGGATGAGCAGTTCTTC. Its protein is CASSSGLAGRDEQFF.

The chain combines TRBV5-1 with TRBJ2-5; D is ambiguous. Germline CDR1 reads SGHRS; CDR2 reads YFSETQ. CDR3 size: 13 residues. V was clipped by 7 bases and J by 4 bases, with 14 bases between them. The CDR3 sequence is CASAFGVGETQYF. The CDR3 DNA reads TGCGCCAGCGCTTTTGGGGTAGGAGAGACCCAGTACTTC.

A remark on this clone: The sample holds other DNA sequences that translate to the same CDR3. The chain employs TRBV2 and TRBJ2-7; D unresolved. V was shortened by 6 bases and J by 0 bases, with 6 bases between the two germline ends. The CDR3 sequence is 12 residues long. Germline CDR1 and CDR2: SNHLY and FYNNEI. CDR3 coding DNA: TGTGCCAGCAGGTCTCGCTCCTACGAGCAGTACTTC. It encodes CASRSRSYEQYF.

V gene TRBV6-1 combines with J gene TRBJ2-7, with D possibly TRBD1 on 5 matching bases. V lost 4 bases and J lost 7, with 20 bases in between. The CDR3 runs to 15 residues. The germline V gene has CDR1 MNHNS and CDR2 SASEGT. The CDR3 DNA is TGTGCCAGCAGTGTACGACAGTTCGGACAAAGGGAGCAGTACTTC. It translates to CASSVRQFGQREQYF.

This chain uses TRBV1 with TRBJ1-5. TRBV1 constitutes a pseudogene. The CDR3 runs to 15 residues. The CDR3 region is CTSSQLGFSNQPQHF. CDR3 nucleotides: TGCACCAGCAGCCAACTGGGATTCAGCAATCAGCCCCAGCATTTT.

Note on this clone: Other DNA sequences in this sample translate to the same CDR3. The genes are TRBV7-9 and TRBJ1-5; D is perhaps TRBD1 (5 bases). This CDR3 is 14 amino acids long. Germline V CDR1 and CDR2: SEHNR, FQNEAQ (reference sequence). The V end lost 3 bases, the J end lost 7 bases, and 13 bases lay between the germline ends. CDR3 in amino acids: CASSFGQGGQPQHF. In DNA, the CDR3 is TGTGCCAGCAGCTTTGGGCAGGGTGGGCAGCCCCAGCATTTT.

The gene calls are TRBV30 and TRBJ2-5; D not resolved. This CDR3 has 12 residues. CDR1 is GTSNPN and CDR2 is SVGIG in the germline V gene (reference sequence). With 1 base removed from V and 7 bases from J, the gap between germline ends came to 10 bases. The CDR3 region is CAWSGNWGTQYF. Here the CDR3 DNA reads TGTGCCTGGAGTGGGAATTGGGGGACCCAGTACTTC. Variable domain in full (rest from reference TRBV30 and TRBJ2-5): SQTIHQWPATLVQPVGSPLSLECTVEGTSNPNLYWYRQAAGRGLQLLFYSVGIGQISSEVPQNLSASRPQDRQFILSSKKLLLSDSGFYLCAWSGNWGTQYFGPGTRLLVL.

Regarding this clone: The same CDR3 arises from other DNA sequences in this sample as well. The chain combines TRBV6-1 with TRBJ1-1; D may be TRBD1 (5 bases). CDR3 length equals 14 residues. V was trimmed by 0 bases and J by 1 base, leaving 6 bases between them. CDR1 is MNHNS, CDR2 SASEGT, per germline. CDR3 sequence reads: CASSEAGTNTEAFF. CDR3 in DNA: TGTGCCAGCAGTGAAGCGGGGACGAACACTGAAGCTTTCTTT.

The chain joins TRBV5-1 to TRBJ1-4; 7 bases map to TRBD1. Germline V CDR1 and CDR2: SGHRS, YFSETQ. Germline trimming cut 0 bases from V and 7 bases from J; bases unmatched to any gene: 3. The CDR3 spans 14 residues. CDR3 nucleotide sequence: TGCGCCAGCAGCTTGGGAGGGGGCGTTGAAAAACTGTTTTTT. Translation: CASSLGGGVEKLFF.

CDR3 loop: CASSLEFLQETQYF. The CDR3 nucleotides are TGCGCCAGCAGCTTGGAGTTTCTCCAAGAGACCCAGTACTTC. The chain carries TRBV5-1 and TRBJ2-5; no clear D. CDR1 is SGHRS, CDR2 YFSETQ, per germline. The CDR3 totals 14 residues. V was pared by 0 bases and J by 1 base, with 7 bases between. The whole variable domain, remainder taken from reference TRBV5-1 and TRBJ2-5, is KAGVTQTPRYLIKTRGQQVTLSCSPISGHRSVSWYQQTPGQGLQFLFEYFSETQRNKGNFPGRFSGRQFSNSRSEMNVSTLELGDSALYLCASSLEFLQETQYFGPGTRLLVL.

This sequence joins TRBV4-1 and TRBJ1-3; D is unclear. The germline CDR1 and CDR2 sequences are MGHRA and YSYEKL. Trimming took 8 bases from V and 3 from J, leaving 8 bases between them. The CDR3 totals 12 residues. CDR3 nucleotides: TGCGCCAGCCGACACTTTGGAAACACCATATATTTT. Translating it yields CASRHFGNTIYF.

The CDR3 DNA is TGTGCCAGCAGCTCAACGGAGACAGGATTCTACGAGCAGTACTTC. This codes for CASSSTETGFYEQYF. This chain links TRBV7-6 with TRBJ2-7; perhaps TRBD1 as D (6 bases). The CDR3 runs 15 residues. Trimming cost V 4 bases and J 3 bases, with 16 bases left between them. CDR1 is SGHVS and CDR2 is FNYEAQ in the germline V gene.

The chain joins TRBV5-1 to TRBJ2-5; D not certain. CDR3 length equals 14 residues. Germline-derived CDR1 and CDR2 are SGHRS and YFSETQ. V lost 2 bases, J lost 1 base, and 9 bases lay in between. The CDR3: CASSFGDTQETQYF. CDR3 sequence (DNA): TGCGCCAGCAGCTTTGGCGACACCCAAGAGACCCAGTACTTC.

V and J are TRBV4-3 and TRBJ2-6, with unresolved D. Trimming pared 1 base from V and 3 bases from J, leaving 13 bases between. Germline V CDR1 and CDR2: LGHNA, YSLEER. The CDR3 covers 17 residues. CDR3 nucleotide sequence: TGCGCCAGCAGCCAAGCTACAGATTACTTTGGGGCCAACGTCCTGACTTTC. This translates into CASSQATDYFGANVLTF.

V and J are TRBV7-2 and TRBJ2-3; weak D call: TRBD2 (5 bases). The CDR3 sequence is 15 residues long. The V end was cut by 5 bases, the J end by 2 bases, with 14 bases between. In germline, CDR1 is SGHTA, CDR2 FQGNSA. The CDR3 nucleotides read TGTGCCAGCAGCCCGGACTGGAGAGACACAGATACGCAGTATTTT. Its protein is CASSPDWRDTDTQYF.